The 3 T cell receptor beta chains reported below all come from one sample, sequenced in a study of blood T cell repertoires in COVID-19. This table comes from immunoSEQ multiplex PCR, and its TCRdb copy is limited to in-frame clones, with some not included. Of over 90,000 clones in the sample, approximately 88% were seen once. The specimen was peripheral blood. These receptors were collected from a human donor in a cohort sampled during active COVID-19.

In its sample, this clone was seen once. The chain joins TRBV11-3 to TRBJ2-3; 9 nucleotides match TRBD2. The V and J ends lost 3 bases and 1 base, in that order; junction bases with no gene match: 8. From germline, CDR1 is SGHNT and CDR2 YENEEA. The CDR3 is made up of 17 amino acids. The CDR3 spells CASSLGFLAGRTDTQYF. The CDR3 nucleotides are TGTGCCAGCAGCTTGGGTTTTCTAGCGGGGCGCACAGATACGCAGTATTTT. Based on the CDR3 plus reference TRBV11-3 and TRBJ2-3, the full variable domain is EAGVVQSPRYKIIEKKQPVAFWCNPISGHNTLYWYLQNLGQGPELLIRYENEEAVDDSQLPKDRFSAERLKGVDSTLKIQPAELGDSAVYLCASSLGFLAGRTDTQYFGPGTRLTVL.

V and J are TRBV12-5 and TRBJ1-2, with 9 bases fitting TRBD1. The V and J ends lost 4 bases and 4 bases, in that order; junction bases with no gene match: 4. CDR1 and CDR2 (germline): LGHNT, FRNRAP. This CDR3 spans 14 amino acids. CDR3 protein: CASGSGQGVYGYTF. Written as DNA, the CDR3 is TGTGCTAGTGGTTCGGGACAGGGTGTCTATGGCTACACCTTC.

This sequence joins TRBV7-2 and TRBJ1-2, with D maybe TRBD1 (6 bases). V lost 5 bases to trimming and J lost 3 bases, with 16 bases between them. The CDR3 covers 15 residues. Germline V gene sequence: CDR1 SGHTA, CDR2 FQGNSA. For the CDR3, the DNA is TGTGCCAGCAGCCAATCAACAGGGAAACACTATGGCTACACCTTC. It encodes CASSQSTGKHYGYTF.